These 11 T cell receptor beta chains were sequenced from one sample in a study of blood T cell repertoires in COVID-19 (dated by TCRdb to about 2020). The library was made by the immunoSEQ multiplex PCR assay. As stored in TCRdb, this immuneACCESS dataset retains in-frame rearrangements with V and J assigned. A fraction of the clones does not appear; measured against another copy, unresolved V genes explain less than half of the discrepancy, and the remainder lacks a known reason. The sample has over 200,000 clones on record, 86% of them singletons. The top ten constitute 2% to 2.5% of the sample. Material: peripheral blood. The receptors shown here come from a man aged 30 to 45 who had recovered from COVID-19.

The chain links TRBV10-3 to TRBJ1-2, with 7 bases lining up with TRBD1. Germline-derived CDR1 and CDR2 are ENHRY and SYGVKD. CDR3 length equals 16 residues. V was pared by 2 bases and J by 4 bases, with 10 bases of the junction left unmatched. The CDR3 region is CAISETGQERSYGYTF. In nucleotides, the CDR3 is TGTGCCATCAGTGAGACTGGACAGGAGCGTAGCTATGGCTACACCTTC.

The chain combines TRBV5-1 with TRBJ1-2; the D gene is possibly TRBD1 (6 bases). From germline, CDR1 is SGHRS and CDR2 YFSETQ. This CDR3 contains 15 residues. Deletions cut 1 base from V and 3 bases from J, with 13 bases between. The CDR3 DNA reads as TGCGCCAGCAGCTTGATGGCTACAGGGCACTATGGCTACACCTTC. Translation: CASSLMATGHYGYTF.

The count of this clone is one. The chain is built from TRBV2 and TRBJ1-5; D is unclear. The V end lost 7 bases, the J end lost 5 bases, and 12 bases lay between the germline ends. Germline-derived CDR1 and CDR2 are SNHLY and FYNNEI. CDR3 length: 13 amino acids. The CDR3 loop is CASMRAWDQPQHF. DNA of the CDR3: TGTGCCAGCATGAGGGCCTGGGATCAGCCCCAGCATTTT.

This clone was seen more than once but under ten times. This chain joins TRBV19 and TRBJ2-7, with D perhaps TRBD1 (6 bases). V was trimmed by 9 bases and J by 3 bases, leaving 18 bases between them. Germline CDR1 reads LNHDA; CDR2 reads SQIVND (reference sequence). This CDR3 comprises 14 residues. The CDR3 protein is CASKETRDNYEQYF. The CDR3 coding sequence is TGTGCCAGCAAGGAGACCCGGGACAACTACGAGCAGTACTTC.

The V gene is TRBV27, the J gene TRBJ2-3, with D unresolved. The V end was cut by 6 bases, the J end by 7 bases, with 11 bases between. The germline V gene has CDR1 MNHEY and CDR2 SMNVEV (reference sequence). The CDR3 contains 12 residues. This CDR3 reads CASRGTPNTQYF. The CDR3 DNA follows: TGTGCCAGCAGGGGCACCCCGAATACGCAGTATTTT.

V gene TRBV6-4 combines with J gene TRBJ1-6, with unresolved D. CDR3 length: 14 amino acids. Trimming removed 3 bases at V and 10 bases at J, with 13 bases between. Germline V gene data show CDR1 as MRHNA and CDR2 as SNTAGT. CDR3 residues: CASSEQWSNSPLHF. CDR3 bases: TGTGCCAGCAGTGAGCAGTGGAGCAACTCACCCCTCCACTTT.

The chain uses TRBV6-5 and TRBJ2-7, with TRBD1 matching 7 bases. V shed 5 bases and J 1 base; nucleotides not matched to a gene: 5. CDR3 length: 14 residues. The V gene's germline CDR1 is MNHEY and CDR2 SVGAGI. CDR3 region: CASSTGTASYEQYF. The CDR3 nucleotides are TGTGCCAGCAGTACGGGGACAGCTTCCTACGAGCAGTACTTC.

The chain has TRBV6-4 and TRBJ2-3, with a weak D call TRBD1 (5 bases). Trimming took 4 bases from V and 3 from J, leaving 11 bases between them. Germline lookup yields CDR1 MRHNA and CDR2 SNTAGT. The CDR3 is 14 amino acids. CDR3 DNA: TGTGCCAGCAGTGCGATTTCAGGGACAGATACGCAGTATTTT. This codes for CASSAISGTDTQYF.

This clone was counted a single time. The rearrangement uses TRBV6-5 and TRBJ1-5, with D maybe TRBD1 (5 bases). Germline lookup yields CDR1 MNHEY and CDR2 SVGAGI. The V gene lost 0 bases and the J gene lost 7 bases, with 16 bases spanning the gap. The CDR3 extends over 16 amino acids. The CDR3 bases are TGTGCCAGCAGTTACTCTTTTAATTTGCAGGGACAGCCCCAGCATTTT. Protein sequence: CASSYSFNLQGQPQHF.

CDR3 nucleotide sequence: TGTGCCAGCAGTAGCCCACCCGGGGAGCTGTTTTTT. Protein product: CASSSPPGELFF. The J gene is TRBJ2-2, the V gene TRBV28; D is unclear. The length of the CDR3 is 12 residues. CDR1 and CDR2 (germline): MDHEN, SYDVKM. Trimming took off 5 bases at V and 6 bases at J, with 7 bases between the two ends.

The chain combines TRBV27 with TRBJ2-5; weak D call: TRBD1 (6 bases). Germline V gene lookup returns CDR1 MNHEY and CDR2 SMNVEV (reference sequence). The CDR3 runs 13 residues. V lost 8 bases and J lost 5, with 15 bases in between. The CDR3 loop reads CASFQGFGETQYF. As DNA, the CDR3 is TGTGCCAGCTTCCAGGGGTTCGGGGAGACCCAGTACTTC.